This TCR beta chain was recorded in a study of control samples from healthy donors and cancer patients. Only in-frame clones appear in the TCRdb table, and some are missing; sequencing was by immunoSEQ multiplex PCR. Of 140,000 to 150,000 clones in the sample, approximately 93% were seen once. Germline CDR1 is MNHEY and CDR2 is SMNVEV (reference sequence). The length of the CDR3 is 14 residues. The V gene lost 8 bases and the J gene lost 0 bases, with 11 bases spanning the gap. V gene TRBV27 combines with J gene TRBJ2-1, with D tentatively TRBD2 (5 bases). The TCR sequence derives from a young man in good health. Sequencing was done on a sample of blood. The CDR3 DNA sequence: TGTGCCAGCGGACTGGGGAGCTCCTACAATGAGCAGTTCTTC. Its protein product is CASGLGSSYNEQFF.